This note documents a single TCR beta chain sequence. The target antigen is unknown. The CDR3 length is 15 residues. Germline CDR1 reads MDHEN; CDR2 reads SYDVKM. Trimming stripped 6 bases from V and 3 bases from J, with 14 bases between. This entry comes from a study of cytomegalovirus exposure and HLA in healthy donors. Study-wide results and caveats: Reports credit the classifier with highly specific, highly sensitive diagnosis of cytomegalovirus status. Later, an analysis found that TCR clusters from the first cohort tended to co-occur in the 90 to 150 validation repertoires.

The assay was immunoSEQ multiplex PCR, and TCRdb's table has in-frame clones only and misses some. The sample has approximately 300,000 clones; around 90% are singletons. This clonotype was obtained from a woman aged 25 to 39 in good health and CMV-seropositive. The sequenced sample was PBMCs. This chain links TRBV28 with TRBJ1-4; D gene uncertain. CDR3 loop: CASRLRMWANEKLFF. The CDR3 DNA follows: TGTGCCAGCAGGCTCCGGATGTGGGCTAATGAAAAACTGTTTTTT.